This T cell receptor beta chain is drawn from a study of molecular identifiers for immune sequencing clone quantification. On the study more broadly: Split five ways in replicates, RNA from around 18,000 or 91,000 naive CD8 cells had four portions sequenced.

CDR3 size: 13 residues. Germline CDR1 is SEHNR and CDR2 is FQNEAQ (reference sequence). V dropped 6 bases and J dropped 7; count of bases not matched to a gene: 8. TCRdb reanalysed the PCR reads using MiXCR and keeps one entry per CDR3 protein. The sample contains about 510,000 distinct CDR3 sequences, over 20% of which appear only once. The chain recombines TRBV7-9 with TRBJ1-1; TRBD1 aligns across 7 bases. The sequenced sample was naive CD8+ T cells from blood, with Jurkat cell RNA spiked in. Subset of the sample: FACS-sorted CD8+CD4-CCR7+CD45RA+ naive T cells. The sequence derives from a human donor in good health. Some libraries in this study had Jurkat cell RNA spiked in. CDR3 DNA sequence: TGTGCCAGCAGTTTTAACCGGGACAGTGAAGCTTTCTTT. Translation: CASSFNRDSEAFF.